This TCR beta chain was retrieved from a study of blood T cell repertoires in COVID-19. Whole-study context: Samples of COVID-19 (acute and convalescent) were obtained from the United States, Italy and Spain.

Per the original methods: Estimates of nucleated cell counts were drawn from the amplification of reference gene primers. Assay: immunoSEQ multiplex PCR; the TCRdb copy retains only in-frame clones and omits some. Clone size and V and J calls were adopted from that table, with D and trimming inferred from the DNA. The data hold about 120,000 clones, with roughly 79% observed a single time. To note about this clone: The sample carries other DNA sequences with the same CDR3.

The specimen sequenced was peripheral blood. The clonotype was recovered from a human donor in a cohort sampled during active COVID-19.

For the CDR3, the DNA is TGTGCCAGCAGTCGAACTTACGAGCAGTACTTC. The encoded protein is CASSRTYEQYF. This chain joins TRBV28 and TRBJ2-7; no firm D call. The CDR3 extends over 11 amino acids. Germline CDR1 reads MDHEN; CDR2 reads SYDVKM. V lost 5 bases, J lost 4 bases, and 6 bases lay in between.